The following is a T cell receptor beta chain sequence with its context. The data originate from a study of OX40 agonist ivuxolimab in advanced cancers. There are 14 residues in the CDR3. The germline V and J ends were trimmed by 0 bases and 3 bases, with 10 bases remaining between them. Germline V gene sequence: CDR1 SGHNT, CDR2 YYREEE (reference sequence). Some clones are missing from TCRdb's copy, which holds only in-frame ones; the method was immunoSEQ multiplex PCR. The table has 85,000 to 100,000 clones, around 90% seen once; the top ten hold 0.79%. The receptor's source is an adult with an advanced solid tumor such as melanoma, head and neck, liver or kidney cancer. The sequencing here drew on CD4+ or CD8+ T cells sorted from blood, taken in a trial of the OX40 agonist ivuxolimab. The chain combines TRBV5-4 with TRBJ2-7; D could derive from TRBD1 or TRBD2 (5 bases each). The CDR3 reads CASSLDRDGYEQYF. The DNA for the CDR3 is TGTGCCAGCAGCTTGGACCGGGACGGCTACGAGCAGTACTTC. Based on the CDR3 plus reference TRBV5-4 and TRBJ2-7, the full variable domain is ETGVTQSPTHLIKTRGQQVTLRCSSQSGHNTVSWYQQALGQGPQFIFQYYREEENGRGNFPPRFSGLQFPNYSSELNVNALELDDSALYLCASSLDRDGYEQYFGPGTRLTVT.